The entry below describes one T cell receptor (beta chain). Its antigen is unknown. Base qualities are not at hand, and no much larger clone is one base apart. Measured from the cysteine to the phenylalanine, the CDR3 is 14 residues long. CDR3 DNA only is kept here, 42 bases in frame from base 1. CDR1 SQVTM and CDR2 ANQGSEA are derived from the germline V gene. V was cut back by 1 base and J by 7 bases, leaving a gap of 13 bases between them. The time point label, as the study defines it: cycle 4 day 1 (C4D1), after less than 7 weeks of nivolumab. Every trial patient had relapsed after autologous stem cell transplantation, and cohorts A, B and C differed in prior brentuximab vedotin exposure. The trial cohort was composed of about 58 patients with relapsed/refractory classical Hodgkin lymphoma, for whom complete response, partial response or progressive disease was recorded as best overall response. In the multi-cohort phase II CheckMate 205 trial, trial patients received single-agent nivolumab. An independent review committee assessed best overall response by applying the 2007 International Working Group response criteria. PBMCs from the trial were collected at three points: immediately before nivolumab initiation (C1D1), and during therapy at cycle 2 day 1 and cycle 4 day 1. Peripheral blood was collected in 8 mL Vacutainer Cell Preparation Tubes, from which PBMCs were isolated by centrifugation and then cryopreserved.

The Qiagen DNeasy kit was used to extract genomic DNA from unsorted PBMCs and from the negatively selected CD4+ and CD8+ fractions. Using primers that anneal to V and J segments, immunoSEQ multiplex PCR amplified the TCR beta CDR3 regions. A synthetic immune receptor repertoire was used to minimize amplification bias, and any remaining bias was removed computationally after sequencing. The published analysis was carried out like this. Custom Python scripts were used to quantify repertoire diversity as the Shannon entropy index. Unsorted, CD4+ and CD8+ repertoires were examined separately, except in combined analyses, for which CD4+ and CD8+ sequences were merged in silico. Clonal expansion was defined as a frequency increase of at least 2-fold after treatment compared with C1D1, and clones undetected at baseline were assigned a pseudocount of 0.5. Singleton clones were defined as clones with 0 or 1 copy at C1D1, and non-singleton clones were defined as clones with 2 or more copies. Clones expanded in unsorted samples were annotated as CD4+, CD8+ or unknown by matching protein sequences in sorted samples from the same patient. Wilcoxon tests on paired samples were used to test diversity changes from C1D1 to C4D1. In TCRdb, the immuneACCESS table is reduced to in-frame sequences with V and J assigned. These tables do not hold every clone; where another copy was compared, an unresolved V gene accounts for under half, and the others remain unexplained. V and J calls and clone size are those listed in that table; D and trimming were worked out from the DNA. For this sample the table gives 100,000 or so clones, of which more than 70% were detected only once. The leading ten clones occupy around 20% of the sample.

This sample stems from a study of PD-1 blockade in classical Hodgkin lymphoma (dated by TCRdb to about 2020). Context from the whole study: Nivolumab dosing was 3 mg/kg intravenously every 2 weeks, continuing until either disease progression or unacceptable toxicity. The study used TCR beta sequencing and CyTOF to define a peripheral blood immune signature of response to PD-1 blockade in classical Hodgkin lymphoma. Findings and caveats that apply to the study as a whole: Baseline TCR diversity was reported to be lower in newly diagnosed patients than in healthy donors and to be lower still in relapsed/refractory patients. Diversity was lower in patients who began nivolumab less than 1 year after ASCT, so these patients were left out of later analyses to avoid confounding by immune reconstitution. The study was limited to a single clinical trial cohort, and causes of repertoire differences, possibly disease activity or prior therapy, remained undefined. A significant rise by C4D1 was seen in CD4+ but not CD8+ TCR diversity (p=0.0027 vs p=0.16), with the rise being most apparent in complete responders (p=0.02). Trial patients with a complete response had baseline diversity similar to that of newly diagnosed patients, while partial responders and progressors had significantly lower diversity.

The sample in question was peripheral blood mononuclear cells (PBMCs), obtained before the fourth cycle of nivolumab. This receptor was taken from a human donor with classical Hodgkin lymphoma. The sequence is built from TRBV29-1 and TRBJ1-4; confidence is insufficient to name the D gene. The bases read TGCAGCGTTGAAGTGGCAGCGATGGGTGAAAAACTGTTTTTT. The translation is CSVEVAAMGEKLFF.